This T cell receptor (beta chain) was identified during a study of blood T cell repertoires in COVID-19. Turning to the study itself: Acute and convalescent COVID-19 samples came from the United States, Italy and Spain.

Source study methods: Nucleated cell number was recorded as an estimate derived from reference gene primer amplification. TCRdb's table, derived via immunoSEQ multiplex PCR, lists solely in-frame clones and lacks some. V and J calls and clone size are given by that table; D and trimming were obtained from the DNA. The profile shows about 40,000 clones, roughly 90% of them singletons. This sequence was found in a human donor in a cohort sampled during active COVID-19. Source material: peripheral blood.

The DNA of the CDR3 is TGTGCCACTGGACTAGCCCACGAGCAGTACTTC. Its protein product is CATGLAHEQYF. The chain combines TRBV28 with TRBJ2-7, with 8 bases identical to TRBD2. Germline trimming cut 10 bases from V and 5 bases from J; bases unmatched to any gene: 4. In germline, CDR1 is MDHEN, CDR2 SYDVKM. The CDR3 is made up of 11 amino acids. Supplemented by reference TRBV28 and TRBJ2-7, the full variable domain reads DVKVTQSSRYLVKRTGEKVFLECVQDMDHENMFWYRQDPGLGLRLIYFSYDVKMKEKGDIPEGYSVSREKKERFSLILESASTNQTSMYLCATGLAHEQYFGPGTRLTVT.